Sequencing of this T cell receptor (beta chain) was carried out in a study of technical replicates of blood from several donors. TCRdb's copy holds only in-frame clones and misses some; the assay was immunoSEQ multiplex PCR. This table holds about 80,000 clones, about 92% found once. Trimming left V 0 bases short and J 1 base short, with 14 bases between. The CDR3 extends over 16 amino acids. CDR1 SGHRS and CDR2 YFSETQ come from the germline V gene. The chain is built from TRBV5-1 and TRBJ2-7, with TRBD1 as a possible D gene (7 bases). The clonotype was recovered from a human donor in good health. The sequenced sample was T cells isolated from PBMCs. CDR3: CASSLGLAGGSYEQYF. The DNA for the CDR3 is TGCGCCAGCAGCTTGGGGTTGGCAGGGGGGTCCTACGAGCAGTACTTC.